This passage covers 14 T cell receptor beta chains from one sample sequenced in a study of shared clonotypes between healthy human individuals. Here immunoSEQ multiplex PCR was the method, and the copy in TCRdb shows in-frame clones only, minus some. The sample holds 2.3 million or so clones, more than 80% seen once. The sample consisted of naive CD4+ T cells from PBMCs. Subset specified: CD45RA+ positively selected. The receptors originated from a man younger than 35 in good health. Some clones in this sample may be carry-over from other donors' samples.

The chain carries TRBV7-2 and TRBJ2-1; 10 nucleotides agree with TRBD2. This CDR3 spans 16 amino acids. Germline V lookup: CDR1 SGHTA, CDR2 FQGNSA. The V gene end was trimmed by 2 bases and the J gene end by 9 bases; junction bases not matched to a gene: 10. CDR3 bases: TGTGCCAGCAGCTTATTCCAAGCGGGAGGGCCACGTGAGCAGTTCTTC. It is translated as CASSLFQAGGPREQFF.

The gene calls are TRBV28 and TRBJ2-7, with TRBD2 as a possible D gene (5 bases). CDR3 length: 15 residues. V was trimmed by 5 bases and J by 7 bases, leaving 21 bases between them. Germline CDR1 and CDR2: MDHEN and SYDVKM. The CDR3 region has the DNA TGTGCCAGCAGTCCTAAGGTAGTCGGGAATAGGGAGCAGTACTTC. Encoded protein: CASSPKVVGNREQYF.

This clone was found once. The chain is built from TRBV5-4 and TRBJ2-1; 7 bases fit TRBD1. With V trimmed by 4 bases and J by 3 bases, 4 bases remained unmatched. The germline CDR1 and CDR2 sequences are SGHNT and YYREEE (reference sequence). The CDR3 length is 14 residues. CDR3 protein: CASSKGTVYNEQFF. The CDR3 region has the DNA TGTGCCAGCAGCAAAGGGACAGTCTACAATGAGCAGTTCTTC.

CDR3 loop: CASSQDSTGTNYGYTF. DNA for the CDR3: TGCGCCAGCAGCCAAGATTCAACAGGGACCAACTATGGCTACACCTTC. The chain joins TRBV4-3 to TRBJ1-2, with a weak D call TRBD1 (6 bases). Per the germline V gene, CDR1 is LGHNA and CDR2 is YSLEER. Trimming cost V 0 bases and J 2 bases, with 13 bases left between them. This CDR3 is 16 amino acids long.

The gene calls are TRBV4-2 and TRBJ1-2; D gene unclear. CDR1 is LGHNA and CDR2 is YNFKEQ in the germline V gene. CDR3 size: 14 residues. The ends were cut back, 0 bases at V and 8 bases at J, with 13 bases in the middle. In DNA, the CDR3 is TGTGCCAGCAGCCAAGATGGGTGGGGAGACGGCTACACCTTC. It translates to CASSQDGWGDGYTF.

The chain combines TRBV6-1 with TRBJ2-5, with 10 bases matching TRBD2. V lost 7 bases and J lost 12; bases outside the gene matches: 5. Germline CDR1 is MNHNS and CDR2 is SASEGT. This CDR3 spans 11 amino acids. The DNA for the CDR3 is TGTGCCAGCAAAGGAGCGGGGGGGAAGTACTTC. Translated, it gives CASKGAGGKYF.

This clone was picked up a small number of times. The chain is built from TRBV15 and TRBJ1-1, with D uncertain. Deletions cut 5 bases from V and 6 bases from J, with 16 bases between. CDR1 is LNHNV, CDR2 YYDKDF, per germline (reference sequence). This CDR3 comprises 14 residues. CDR3 coding DNA: TGTGCCACCAGCGGGCGGGTTATTGACTCTGAAGCTTTCTTT. It encodes CATSGRVIDSEAFF.

The V call is TRBV2, the J call TRBJ1-2, with 9 positions matching TRBD1. CDR1 is SNHLY and CDR2 is FYNNEI in the germline V gene. This CDR3 spans 16 amino acids. After removal of 9 bases from V and 2 bases from J, the junction contained 13 bases not matched to a gene. This CDR3 reads CASYVGDRAANYGYTF. The CDR3 region has the DNA TGTGCCAGTTATGTAGGGGACAGGGCCGCGAACTATGGCTACACCTTC.

The chain is built from TRBV15 and TRBJ1-1, with D uncertain. Germline CDR1 is LNHNV and CDR2 is YYDKDF (reference sequence). V was pared by 5 bases and J by 1 base, with 8 bases between. The CDR3 has 13 residues. In DNA, the CDR3 is TGTGCCACCAGCGGTGGCGGGAACACTGAAGCTTTCTTT. Its protein product is CATSGGGNTEAFF.

The V call is TRBV6-5, the J call TRBJ2-7; 9 positions match TRBD1. The V and J ends lost 2 bases and 3 bases, in that order; junction bases with no gene match: 8. The CDR3 has 16 residues. Germline V gene data show CDR1 as MNHEY and CDR2 as SVGAGI. In DNA, the CDR3 is TGTGCCAGCAGTTACACAGCCGGGACAGGGAGCTACGAGCAGTACTTC. This translates into CASSYTAGTGSYEQYF.

The chain links TRBV28 to TRBJ2-7, with TRBD1 identical over 9 bases. Germline V gene sequence: CDR1 MDHEN, CDR2 SYDVKM. With 4 bases clipped from V and 4 bases from J, the junction kept 11 bases outside the gene matches. The CDR3 consists of 16 residues. As DNA, the CDR3 is TGTGCCAGCAGTTCAAACGACAGGGGGAACATATACGAGCAGTACTTC. Translated: CASSSNDRGNIYEQYF.

J is TRBJ2-1 and V is TRBV18, with D possibly matching TRBD1 (6 bases). The CDR3 has 17 amino acids. Trimming left V 3 bases short and J 7 bases short, with 22 bases between. In germline, CDR1 is KGHSH, CDR2 LQKENI. CDR3 sequence: CASSPFRGVGMWNEQFF. The CDR3 DNA follows: TGTGCCAGCTCACCCTTCAGGGGCGTAGGGATGTGGAATGAGCAGTTCTTC. The full variable domain, in which reference TRBV18 and TRBJ2-1 provide the parts outside the CDR3, is NAGVMQNPRHLVRRRGQEARLRCSPMKGHSHVYWYRQLPEEGLKFMVYLQKENIIDESGMPKERFSAEFPKEGPSILRIQQVVRGDSAAYFCASSPFRGVGMWNEQFFGPGTRLTVL.

This chain joins TRBV28 and TRBJ2-3; D possibly corresponds to TRBD1 (5 bases). Trimming took 6 bases from V and 5 from J, leaving 9 bases between them. The V gene's germline CDR1 is MDHEN and CDR2 SYDVKM. There are 12 residues in the CDR3. The CDR3 loop is CASRTQGDTQYF. In nucleotides, the CDR3 is TGTGCCAGCAGGACCCAGGGAGATACGCAGTATTTT.

This clone was observed once. The chain couples TRBV30 to TRBJ1-5; 7 bases are shared with TRBD1. The CDR3 sequence is 16 residues long. CDR1 is GTSNPN and CDR2 is SVGIG in the germline V gene (reference sequence). Germline trimming cut 1 base from V and 5 bases from J; bases unmatched to any gene: 11. CDR3 coding DNA: TGTGCCTGGAGTGCACGGACAGGTTATGGTCATCAGCCCCAGCATTTT. Translating it yields CAWSARTGYGHQPQHF.